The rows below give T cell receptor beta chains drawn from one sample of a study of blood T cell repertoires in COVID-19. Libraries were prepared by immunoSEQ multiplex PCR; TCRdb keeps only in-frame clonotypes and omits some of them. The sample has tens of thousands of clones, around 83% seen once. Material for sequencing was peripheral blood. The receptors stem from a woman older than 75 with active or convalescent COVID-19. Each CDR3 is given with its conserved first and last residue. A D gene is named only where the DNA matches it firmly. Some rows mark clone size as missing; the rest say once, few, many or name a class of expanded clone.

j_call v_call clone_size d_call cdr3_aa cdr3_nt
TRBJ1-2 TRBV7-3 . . CASSQNPGDTNYGYTF TGTGCCAGCAGCCAAAACCCAGGGGACACTAACTATGGCTACACCTTC
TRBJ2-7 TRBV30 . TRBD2 CAWSEGLAGEQYF TGTGCCTGGAGCGAGGGACTAGCGGGGGAGCAGTACTTC
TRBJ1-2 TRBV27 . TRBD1 CASSSAGQGIWEYGYTF TGTGCCAGCAGTTCAGCAGGACAGGGGATATGGGAATATGGCTACACCTTC
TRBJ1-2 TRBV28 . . CASSLSGPRSYTF TGTGCCAGCAGTTTATCAGGGCCCCGGAGCTACACCTTC
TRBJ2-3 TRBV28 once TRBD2 CASSLSSGSETQYF TGTGCCAGCAGTTTGTCTAGCGGGAGTGAAACGCAGTATTTT
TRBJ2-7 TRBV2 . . CASGGFSYEQYF TGTGCTTCCGGCGGGTTCTCCTACGAGCAGTACTTC
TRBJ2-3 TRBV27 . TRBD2 CASSSLADTDTQYF TGTGCCAGCAGTTCCCTAGCGGACACAGATACGCAGTATTTT
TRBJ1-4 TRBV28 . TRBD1 CASSPGGNTNEKLFF TGTGCCAGCAGTCCAGGGGGAAACACTAATGAAAAACTGTTTTTT
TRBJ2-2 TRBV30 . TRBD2 CAWSRGSGSINTGELFF TGTGCCTGGAGTAGAGGAAGCGGGAGTATAAACACCGGGGAGCTGTTTTTT
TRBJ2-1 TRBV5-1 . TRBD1 CASSLITGGNEQFF TGCGCCAGCAGCTTGATCACAGGGGGCAATGAGCAGTTCTTC
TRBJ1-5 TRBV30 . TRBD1 CAWSVRLRGQDSQPQHF TGTGCCTGGAGTGTACGATTAAGGGGGCAGGATAGTCAGCCCCAGCATTTT
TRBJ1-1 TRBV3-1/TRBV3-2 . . CASSQDRRNEAFF TGTGCCAGCAGCCAAGATCGGAGGAATGAAGCTTTCTTT
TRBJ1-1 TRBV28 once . CASRRSGPEAFF TGTGCCAGCCGTCGTTCAGGGCCTGAAGCTTTCTTT
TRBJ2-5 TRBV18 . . CASSPGGGARETQYF TGTGCCAGCTCACCCGGTGGGGGCGCAAGGGAGACCCAGTACTTC
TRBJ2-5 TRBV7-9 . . CASSPTGLWETQYF TGTGCCAGCAGCCCCACGGGTCTCTGGGAGACCCAGTACTTC
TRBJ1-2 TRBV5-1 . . CASSLGARVTNYGYTF TGCGCCAGCAGCTTGGGGGCCAGGGTTACCAACTATGGCTACACCTTC
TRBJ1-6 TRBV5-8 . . CASSLGTLGWNSPLHF TGTGCCAGCAGCTTGGGGACACTGGGTTGGAATTCACCCCTCCACTTT
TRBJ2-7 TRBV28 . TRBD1 CASRQGIRQYF TGTGCCAGCCGACAGGGAATCAGGCAGTACTTC
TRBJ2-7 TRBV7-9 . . CASSLEGDSEQYF TGTGCCAGCAGCTTGGAAGGGGACTCCGAGCAGTACTTC
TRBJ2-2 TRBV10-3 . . CAIPAGFANTGELFF TGTGCCATCCCTGCGGGGTTCGCGAACACCGGGGAGCTGTTTTTT
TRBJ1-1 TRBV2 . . CASSEGILGGMSTEAFF TGTGCCAGCAGTGAGGGGATCTTAGGAGGGATGTCAACTGAAGCTTTCTTT
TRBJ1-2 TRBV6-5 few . CASTNGPGGYTF TGTGCCAGCACCAATGGGCCAGGGGGCTACACCTTC
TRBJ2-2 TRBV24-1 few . CATTDGAEHTGELFF TGTGCCACCACCGATGGGGCAGAGCACACCGGGGAGCTGTTTTTT